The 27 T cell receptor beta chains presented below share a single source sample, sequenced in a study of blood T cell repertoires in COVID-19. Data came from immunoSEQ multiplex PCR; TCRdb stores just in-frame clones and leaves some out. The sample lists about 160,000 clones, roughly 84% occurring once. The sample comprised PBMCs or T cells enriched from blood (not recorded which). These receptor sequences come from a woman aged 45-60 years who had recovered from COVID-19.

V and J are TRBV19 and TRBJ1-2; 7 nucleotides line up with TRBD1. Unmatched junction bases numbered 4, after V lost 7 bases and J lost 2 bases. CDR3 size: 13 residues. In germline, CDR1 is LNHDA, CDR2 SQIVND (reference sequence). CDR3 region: CASIGQDNYGYTF. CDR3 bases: TGTGCCAGTATAGGACAGGACAACTATGGCTACACCTTC.

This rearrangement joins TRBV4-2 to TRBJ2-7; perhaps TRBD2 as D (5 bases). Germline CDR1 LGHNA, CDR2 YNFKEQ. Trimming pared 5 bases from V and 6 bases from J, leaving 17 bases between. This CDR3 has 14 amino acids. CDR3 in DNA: TGTGCCAGCAGCATACACTCGGAGGTCGGCGAGCAGTACTTC. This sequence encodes CASSIHSEVGEQYF.

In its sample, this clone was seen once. This CDR3 reads CASSEFPSQPQHF. The CDR3 DNA reads TGTGCCAGCAGTGAATTCCCATCCCAGCCCCAGCATTTT. The chain combines TRBV6-1 with TRBJ1-5, with unresolved D. The CDR3 is 13 residues long. The germline V gene encodes CDR1 MNHNS and CDR2 SASEGT. V lost 2 bases and J lost 7, with 9 bases in between.

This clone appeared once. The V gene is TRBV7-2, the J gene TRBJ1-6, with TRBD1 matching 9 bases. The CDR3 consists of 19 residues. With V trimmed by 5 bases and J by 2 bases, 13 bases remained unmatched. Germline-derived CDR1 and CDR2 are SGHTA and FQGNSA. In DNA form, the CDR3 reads TGTGCCAGCAGCGCCCGGCCGGGACAGGGAAATGCCTATAATTCACCCCTCCACTTT. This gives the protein CASSARPGQGNAYNSPLHF.

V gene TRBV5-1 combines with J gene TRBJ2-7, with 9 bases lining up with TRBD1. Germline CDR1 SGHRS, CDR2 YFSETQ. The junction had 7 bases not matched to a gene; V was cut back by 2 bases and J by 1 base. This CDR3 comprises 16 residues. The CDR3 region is CASSLPTGTGSYEQYF. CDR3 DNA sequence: TGCGCCAGCAGCTTACCGACCGGGACAGGGTCCTACGAGCAGTACTTC.

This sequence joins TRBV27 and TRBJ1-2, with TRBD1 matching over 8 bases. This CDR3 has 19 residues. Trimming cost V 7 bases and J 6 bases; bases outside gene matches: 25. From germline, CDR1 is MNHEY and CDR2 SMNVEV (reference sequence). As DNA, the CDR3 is TGTGCCAGCACCACCCAAAGCCACACACACAGGGGGGAACTAAATGGCTACACCTTC. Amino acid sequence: CASTTQSHTHRGELNGYTF.

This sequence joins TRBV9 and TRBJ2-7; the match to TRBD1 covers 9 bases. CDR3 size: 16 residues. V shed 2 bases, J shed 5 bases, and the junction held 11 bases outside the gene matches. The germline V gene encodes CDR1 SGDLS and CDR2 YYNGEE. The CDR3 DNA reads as TGTGCCAGCAGCGTGGGACCGGGACAGGGTCGGGACGAGCAGTACTTC. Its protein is CASSVGPGQGRDEQYF.

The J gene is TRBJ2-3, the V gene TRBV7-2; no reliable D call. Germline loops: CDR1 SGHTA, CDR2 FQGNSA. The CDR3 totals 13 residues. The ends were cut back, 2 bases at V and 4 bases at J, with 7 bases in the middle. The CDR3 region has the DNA TGTGCCAGCAGCTTACTGCGTTCAGATACGCAGTATTTT. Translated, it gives CASSLLRSDTQYF.

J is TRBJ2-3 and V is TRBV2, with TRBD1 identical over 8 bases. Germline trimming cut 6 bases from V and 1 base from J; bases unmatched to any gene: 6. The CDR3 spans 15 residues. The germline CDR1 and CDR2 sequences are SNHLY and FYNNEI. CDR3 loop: CASRQGDRGTDTQYF. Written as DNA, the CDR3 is TGTGCCAGCAGACAGGGGGACAGAGGCACAGATACGCAGTATTTT.

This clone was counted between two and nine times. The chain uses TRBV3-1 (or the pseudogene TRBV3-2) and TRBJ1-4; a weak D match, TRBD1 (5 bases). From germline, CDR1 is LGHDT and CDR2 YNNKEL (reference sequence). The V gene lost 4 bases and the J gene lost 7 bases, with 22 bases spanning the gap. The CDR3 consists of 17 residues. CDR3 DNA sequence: TGTGCCAGCAGCCGGTTAGCATCAGGTGGGCAGGGTGAAAAACTGTTTTTT. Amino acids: CASSRLASGGQGEKLFF.

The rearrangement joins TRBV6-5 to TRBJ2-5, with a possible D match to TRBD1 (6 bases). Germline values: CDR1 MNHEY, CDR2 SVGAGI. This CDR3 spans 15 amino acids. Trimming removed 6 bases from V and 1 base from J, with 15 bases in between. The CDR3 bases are TGTGCCAGCAGCGGACTCCAGGGGCCCCAAGAGACCCAGTACTTC. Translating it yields CASSGLQGPQETQYF.

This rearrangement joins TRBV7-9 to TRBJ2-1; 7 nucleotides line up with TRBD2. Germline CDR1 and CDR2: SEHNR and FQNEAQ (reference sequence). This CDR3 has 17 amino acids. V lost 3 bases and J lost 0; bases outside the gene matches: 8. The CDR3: CASSLGRGVPSYNEQFF. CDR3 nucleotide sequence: TGTGCCAGCAGCTTGGGACGGGGGGTTCCCTCCTACAATGAGCAGTTCTTC.

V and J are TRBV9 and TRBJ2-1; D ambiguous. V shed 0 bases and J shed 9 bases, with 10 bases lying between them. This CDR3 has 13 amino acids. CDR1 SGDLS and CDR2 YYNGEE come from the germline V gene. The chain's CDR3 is CASSVGVASEQFF. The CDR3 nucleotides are TGTGCCAGCAGCGTAGGCGTAGCCTCTGAGCAGTTCTTC.

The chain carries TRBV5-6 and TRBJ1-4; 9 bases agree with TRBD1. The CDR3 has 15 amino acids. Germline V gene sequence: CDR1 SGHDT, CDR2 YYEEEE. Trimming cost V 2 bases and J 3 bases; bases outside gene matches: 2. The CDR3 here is CASSFWDRANEKLFF. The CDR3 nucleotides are TGTGCCAGCAGCTTTTGGGACAGGGCTAATGAAAAACTGTTTTTT.

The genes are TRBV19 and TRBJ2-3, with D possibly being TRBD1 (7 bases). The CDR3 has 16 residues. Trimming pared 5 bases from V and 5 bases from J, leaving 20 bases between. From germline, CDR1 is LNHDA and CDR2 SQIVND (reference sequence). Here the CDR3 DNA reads TGTGCCAGTAGTGCCCCCAGGGGGGCCGGGGGAGATACGCAGTATTTT. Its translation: CASSAPRGAGGDTQYF.

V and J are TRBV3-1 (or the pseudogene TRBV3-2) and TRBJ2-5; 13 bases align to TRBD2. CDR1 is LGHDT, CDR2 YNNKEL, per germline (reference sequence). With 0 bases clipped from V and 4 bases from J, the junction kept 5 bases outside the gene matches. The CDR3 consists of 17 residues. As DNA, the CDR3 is TGTGCCAGCAGCCAAGATCATACTAGCGGGAGGGGAGAGACCCAGTACTTC. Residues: CASSQDHTSGRGETQYF.

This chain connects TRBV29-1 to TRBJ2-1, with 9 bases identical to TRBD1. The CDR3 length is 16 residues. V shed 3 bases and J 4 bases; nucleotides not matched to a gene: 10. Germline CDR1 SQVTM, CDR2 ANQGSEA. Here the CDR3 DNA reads TGCAGCGTTGATGGCTACCGGGACAGGGATTACAATGAGCAGTTCTTC. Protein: CSVDGYRDRDYNEQFF.

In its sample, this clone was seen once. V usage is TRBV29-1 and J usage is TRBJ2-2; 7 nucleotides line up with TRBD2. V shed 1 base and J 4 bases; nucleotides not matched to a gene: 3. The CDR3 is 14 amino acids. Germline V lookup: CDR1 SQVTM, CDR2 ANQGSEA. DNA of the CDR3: TGCAGCGTTGAAGGACTAGCAGGCACCGGGGAGCTGTTTTTT. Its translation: CSVEGLAGTGELFF.

The CDR3 reads CASRSYTGVNEQFF. The CDR3 DNA sequence: TGTGCCAGCAGATCCTACACCGGGGTCAATGAGCAGTTCTTC. The chain is built from TRBV6-5 and TRBJ2-1, with TRBD2 as a possible D gene (5 bases). V was pared by 6 bases and J by 6 bases, with 15 bases between. The germline V gene has CDR1 MNHEY and CDR2 SVGAGI. The CDR3 is 14 amino acids.

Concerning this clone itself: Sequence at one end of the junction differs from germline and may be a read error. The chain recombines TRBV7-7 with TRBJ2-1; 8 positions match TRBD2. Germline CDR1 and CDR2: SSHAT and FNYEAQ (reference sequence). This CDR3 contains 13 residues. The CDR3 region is CASSRAGVDEQFF. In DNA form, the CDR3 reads TGTGCTAGCAGCCGAGCGGGAGTCGATGAGCAGTTCTTC.

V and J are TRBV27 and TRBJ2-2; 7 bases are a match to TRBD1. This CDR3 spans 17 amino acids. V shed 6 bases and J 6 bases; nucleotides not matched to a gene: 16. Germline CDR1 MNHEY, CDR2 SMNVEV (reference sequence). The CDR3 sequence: CASSRLWTGQTSGELFF. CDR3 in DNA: TGTGCCAGCAGCCGACTTTGGACAGGCCAAACATCCGGGGAGCTGTTTTTT.

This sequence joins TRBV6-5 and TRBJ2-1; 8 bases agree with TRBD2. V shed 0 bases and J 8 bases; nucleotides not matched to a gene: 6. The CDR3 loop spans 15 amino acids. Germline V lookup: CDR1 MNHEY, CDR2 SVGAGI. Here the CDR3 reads CASSYSNAGGHEQFF. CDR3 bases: TGTGCCAGCAGTTACTCCAATGCGGGGGGCCATGAGCAGTTCTTC.

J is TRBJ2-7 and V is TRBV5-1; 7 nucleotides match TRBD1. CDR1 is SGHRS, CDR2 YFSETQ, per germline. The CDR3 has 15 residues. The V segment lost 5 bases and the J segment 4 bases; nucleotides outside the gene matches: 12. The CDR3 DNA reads TGCGCCAGCAGGCGAGAGACAGGGCTCTCTTACGAGCAGTACTTC. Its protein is CASRRETGLSYEQYF.

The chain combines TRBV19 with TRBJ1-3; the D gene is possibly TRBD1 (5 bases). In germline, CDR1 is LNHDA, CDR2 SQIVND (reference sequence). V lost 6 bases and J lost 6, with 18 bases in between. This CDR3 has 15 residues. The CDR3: CASSGGGFNENTIYF. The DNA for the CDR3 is TGTGCCAGTAGCGGGGGTGGCTTCAACGAAAACACCATATATTTT.

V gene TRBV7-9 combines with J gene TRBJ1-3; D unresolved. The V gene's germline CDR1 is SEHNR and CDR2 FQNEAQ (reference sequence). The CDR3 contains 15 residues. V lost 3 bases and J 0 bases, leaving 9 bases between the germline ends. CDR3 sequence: CASSFLTDSGNTIYF. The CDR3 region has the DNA TGTGCCAGCAGCTTTCTCACTGACTCTGGAAACACCATATATTTT.

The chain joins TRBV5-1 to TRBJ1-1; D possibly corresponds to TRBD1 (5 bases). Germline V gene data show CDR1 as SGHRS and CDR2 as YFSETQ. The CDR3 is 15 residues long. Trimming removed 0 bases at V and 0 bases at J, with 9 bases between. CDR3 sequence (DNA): TGCGCCAGCAGCTTGGGGGAGGGGATGAACACTGAAGCTTTCTTT. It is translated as CASSLGEGMNTEAFF. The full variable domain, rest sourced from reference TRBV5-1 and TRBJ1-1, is KAGVTQTPRYLIKTRGQQVTLSCSPISGHRSVSWYQQTPGQGLQFLFEYFSETQRNKGNFPGRFSGRQFSNSRSEMNVSTLELGDSALYLCASSLGEGMNTEAFFGQGTRLTVV.

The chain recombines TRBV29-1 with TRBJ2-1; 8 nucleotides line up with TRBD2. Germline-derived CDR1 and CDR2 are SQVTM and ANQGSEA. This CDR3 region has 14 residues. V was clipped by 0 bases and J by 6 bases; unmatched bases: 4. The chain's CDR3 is CSVEDGGGLNEQFF. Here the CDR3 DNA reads TGCAGCGTTGAAGATGGCGGGGGGCTCAATGAGCAGTTCTTC.